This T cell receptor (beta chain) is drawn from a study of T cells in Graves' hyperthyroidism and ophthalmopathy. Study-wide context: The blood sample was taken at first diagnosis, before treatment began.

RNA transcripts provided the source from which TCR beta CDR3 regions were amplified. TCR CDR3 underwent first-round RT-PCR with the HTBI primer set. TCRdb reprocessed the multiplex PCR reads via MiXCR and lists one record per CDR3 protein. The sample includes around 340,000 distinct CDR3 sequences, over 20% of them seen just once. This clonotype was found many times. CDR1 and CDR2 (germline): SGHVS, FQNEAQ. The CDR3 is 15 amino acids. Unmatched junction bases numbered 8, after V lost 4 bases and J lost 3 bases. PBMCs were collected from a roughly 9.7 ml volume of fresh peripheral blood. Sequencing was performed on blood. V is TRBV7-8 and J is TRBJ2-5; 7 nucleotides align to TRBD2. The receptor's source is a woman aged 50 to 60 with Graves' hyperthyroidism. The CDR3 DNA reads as TGTGCCAGCAGCTCGAGCGGGGACCCAGAAGAGACCCAGTACTTC. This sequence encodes CASSSSGDPEETQYF.